Reported below is one T cell receptor (beta chain). The target antigen is unknown. The CDR3 totals 17 residues. Germline CDR1 is SGHNT and CDR2 is YYREEE (reference sequence). The ends lost 4 bases at V and 2 bases at J; junction bases unmatched: 12. One entry per CDR3 protein, called by TCRdb with MiXCR from the reads. The table lists hundreds of thousands of distinct CDR3 sequences, 25% to 35% of them singletons. The sample comes from a study of T cell repertoires in cytomegalovirus infection. Study-level background: Indicated by public TCR beta signatures were CMV infection and matching HLA type.

The sequence derives from a human donor in good health (CMV status not recorded). Some clones in this sample may be carry-over from other donors' samples. The V gene is TRBV5-4, the J gene TRBJ2-5; 9 nucleotides agree with TRBD2. The material sequenced was cultured PBMCs, taken from culture after CMV antigen stimulation. The CDR3 DNA reads TGTGCCAGCAGCCCCGGGGGCTTAGCGGGGGCACAAGAGACCCAGTACTTC. Translation gives CASSPGGLAGAQETQYF.